A selection of T cell receptor beta chains follows, all from one sample in a study of blood T cell repertoires in COVID-19. TCRdb's table, derived via immunoSEQ multiplex PCR, lists solely in-frame clones and lacks some. In the table there are 57,000 or so clones, around 86% of which are singletons. Sequencing was done on a sample of peripheral blood. The receptors shown here come from a human donor in a cohort sampled during active COVID-19. Both conserved end residues are part of each CDR3. Fields, in order: CDR3 DNA, CDR3 protein, D gene, J gene, clone size, V gene. The D gene is left open where the match is weak. Where a row states a size, it is once, few, many or the class of an expanded clone; other rows omit it.

TGTGCCAGCAGTTTTTCTCTCATCGGGCGGGGGCGCAGGATCGGCGCTGAAGCTTTCTTT,CASSFSLIGRGRRIGAEAFF,.,TRBJ1-1,few,TRBV28
TGTGCCAGCAGCCCGACAGGGCATTTGCCCCAGCATTTT,CASSPTGHLPQHF,TRBD1,TRBJ1-5,once,TRBV6-2/TRBV6-3
TGCGCCAGCAGCCGCGGACAGGTCGCCGGGGAGCTGTTTTTT,CASSRGQVAGELFF,TRBD1,TRBJ2-2,.,TRBV5-1
TGTGCCACCAGTCATAGCTGGGAGACCCAGTACTTC,CATSHSWETQYF,.,TRBJ2-5,few,TRBV15
TGTGCCAGCAGCCAGGGGACAGGCTCCTACGAGCAGTACTTC,CASSQGTGSYEQYF,TRBD1,TRBJ2-7,.,TRBV3-1/TRBV3-2
TGTGCCAGCAGCCAAGAGCTCGGGCGACAGGGGGACACTGAAGCTTTCTTT,CASSQELGRQGDTEAFF,TRBD1,TRBJ1-1,.,TRBV14
TGCAGCGTTGAATCGCGCCCGGGGGGCTACACCTTC,CSVESRPGGYTF,.,TRBJ1-2,few,TRBV29-1
TGTGCCAGCAGCCGTTGGACAGGGGCGAACACTGAAGCTTTCTTT,CASSRWTGANTEAFF,TRBD1,TRBJ1-1,.,TRBV5-5
TGTGCCAGCAGGAAGGACAGGGTCTATGGCTACACCTTC,CASRKDRVYGYTF,TRBD1,TRBJ1-2,.,TRBV28
TGTGCCAGCAGCCAGGGGCCCAGTCGGGGGATCGAGGAAAAACTGTTTTTT,CASSQGPSRGIEEKLFF,.,TRBJ1-4,.,TRBV4-2
TGTGCCAGCAGTTTCTCTCCCCCGAGGTGGCCTGAAGCTTTCTTT,CASSFSPPRWPEAFF,.,TRBJ1-1,.,TRBV27
TGTGCCAGCAGCTTACAGGGGGCGAGGACTGAAGCTTTCTTT,CASSLQGARTEAFF,TRBD1,TRBJ1-1,.,TRBV7-9